What follows are 24 T cell receptor beta chains derived from one specimen sequenced in a study of PD-L1 blockade in urothelial cancer. The data were produced by immunoSEQ multiplex PCR, yet TCRdb's version contains in-frame clones alone and is incomplete. The sample consists of tens of thousands of clones, more than 75% of them appearing once. The specimen was PBMCs, collected around atezolizumab (anti-PD-L1) treatment. Every receptor here comes from a man in his sixties or seventies with urothelial cancer.

The J gene is TRBJ1-1, the V gene TRBV18; 8 nucleotides line up with TRBD1. The ends lost 3 bases at V and 7 bases at J; junction bases unmatched: 13. This CDR3 is 16 amino acids long. Germline loops: CDR1 KGHSH, CDR2 LQKENI. CDR3 in DNA: TGTGCCAGCTCACCGTTTGCACCGGGACAGGCCCTTGAAGCTTTCTTT. Encoded protein: CASSPFAPGQALEAFF.

The chain is built from TRBV13 and TRBJ2-7, with 7 positions matching TRBD1. V shed 6 bases, J shed 1 base, and the junction held 6 bases outside the gene matches. The germline CDR1 and CDR2 sequences are PRHDT and FYEKMQ (reference sequence). The CDR3 has 14 amino acids. CDR3 nucleotide sequence: TGTGCCAGCAGACTACAGGGGCCTTCCTACGAGCAGTACTTC. This sequence encodes CASRLQGPSYEQYF.

This rearrangement joins TRBV6-5 to TRBJ1-1, with D unresolved. CDR3 size: 14 residues. The ends were cut back, 7 bases at V and 4 bases at J, with 16 bases in the middle. The germline V gene has CDR1 MNHEY and CDR2 SVGAGI. The CDR3, as DNA: TGTGCCAGCAAAAACGAGGGTTTCGGCACTGAAGCTTTCTTT. It codes for CASKNEGFGTEAFF.

The gene calls are TRBV7-2 and TRBJ1-5; D remains unclear. CDR1 is SGHTA and CDR2 is FQGNSA in the germline V gene. V was clipped by 5 bases and J by 4 bases, with 9 bases between them. This CDR3 has 13 amino acids. The DNA of the CDR3 is TGTGCCAGCAGCCCTGACGGGAATCAGCCCCAGCATTTT. This encodes CASSPDGNQPQHF.

This clone has a single count. DNA for the CDR3: TGCGCCAGCAGCCCCTCCCGAGGGGGGGCAACTGAAGCTTTCTTT. It is translated as CASSPSRGGATEAFF. This sequence joins TRBV4-3 and TRBJ1-1, with TRBD1 as a possible D gene (6 bases). The CDR3 extends over 15 amino acids. Germline assignment: CDR1 LGHNA and CDR2 YSLEER. Trimming pared 4 bases from V and 5 bases from J, leaving 17 bases between.

The chain employs TRBV5-1 and TRBJ2-4; a possible D gene is TRBD1 (7 bases). CDR1 SGHRS and CDR2 YFSETQ come from the germline V gene. V gave up 0 bases and J gave up 8 bases, with 15 bases separating them. This CDR3 has 15 amino acids. This CDR3 reads CASSLGGDSRDIQYF. The DNA of the CDR3 is TGCGCCAGCAGCTTGGGGGGGGACAGTCGGGACATTCAGTACTTC.

This clone was counted a few times. The CDR3 is CASSLGQRSEQFF. CDR3 in DNA: TGCGCCAGCAGCTTGGGACAGAGGAGTGAGCAGTTCTTC. The chain employs TRBV5-1 and TRBJ2-1; perhaps TRBD1 as D (5 bases). Germline V lookup: CDR1 SGHRS, CDR2 YFSETQ. There are 13 residues in the CDR3. V lost 0 bases and J lost 9, with 10 bases in between. The complete variable domain, with remaining parts taken from reference TRBV5-1 and TRBJ2-1, reads KAGVTQTPRYLIKTRGQQVTLSCSPISGHRSVSWYQQTPGQGLQFLFEYFSETQRNKGNFPGRFSGRQFSNSRSEMNVSTLELGDSALYLCASSLGQRSEQFFGPGTRLTVL.

The chain carries TRBV6-1 and TRBJ2-7, with D maybe TRBD1 (6 bases). From germline, CDR1 is MNHNS and CDR2 SASEGT. Trimming stripped 4 bases from V and 10 bases from J, with 14 bases between. The CDR3 contains 12 residues. The CDR3: CASSALQGSQYF. The DNA for the CDR3 is TGTGCCAGCAGTGCCTTACAGGGCTCCCAGTACTTC.

The V gene is TRBV28, the J gene TRBJ1-2; D unclear. V lost 3 bases, J lost 4 bases, and 6 bases lay in between. Germline V lookup: CDR1 MDHEN, CDR2 SYDVKM. This CDR3 spans 12 amino acids. CDR3 sequence (DNA): TGTGCCAGCAGTTTCAACAGCTATGGCTACACCTTC. Translation gives CASSFNSYGYTF.

This clone was detected only a few times. The chain links TRBV4-3 to TRBJ2-5; TRBD2 matches at 9 bases. Germline CDR1 reads LGHNA; CDR2 reads YSLEER. CDR3 length: 17 amino acids. J was trimmed by 4 bases and V by 0 bases; bases with no gene match: 9. Written as DNA, the CDR3 is TGCGCCAGCAGCCAAGATCGAAGGCGGGGGGGCGGAGAGACCCAGTACTTC. Its translation: CASSQDRRRGGGETQYF.

The chain is built from TRBV10-3 and TRBJ2-3; the match to TRBD2 covers 7 bases. Looked up from germline, CDR1 is ENHRY and CDR2 is SYGVKD. The CDR3 runs to 15 residues. J lost 1 base, V lost 6 bases, and 7 bases had no gene match. The chain's CDR3 is CAISGWAGGTDTQYF. DNA for the CDR3: TGTGCCATCAGCGGTTGGGCGGGGGGCACAGATACGCAGTATTTT.

The J gene is TRBJ2-3, the V gene TRBV7-3, with D possibly TRBD1 on 5 matching bases. The V and J ends lost 5 bases and 0 bases respectively, with 9 bases between them. Germline V lookup: CDR1 SGHTA, CDR2 FQGTGA. CDR3 length: 14 amino acids. The CDR3 DNA reads TGTGCCAGCAGCCCAGGACAAAGCACAGATACGCAGTATTTT. This codes for CASSPGQSTDTQYF.

As for this clone: Other nucleotide sequences from this sample produce the same CDR3. The chain joins TRBV29-1 to TRBJ2-5; D is perhaps TRBD2 (6 bases). The length of the CDR3 is 12 residues. The germline V gene encodes CDR1 SQVTM and CDR2 ANQGSEA. V was cut by 4 bases and J by 4 bases, with 10 bases left in between. The CDR3: CSVATSRETQYF. The CDR3 DNA is TGCAGCGTTGCGACTAGTCGAGAGACCCAGTACTTC.

With respect to this clone: Within the sample, other DNA sequences also encode this same CDR3. This chain uses TRBV5-1 with TRBJ2-5, with TRBD2 identical over 7 bases. The CDR3 extends over 13 amino acids. Germline V CDR1 and CDR2: SGHRS, YFSETQ. V gave up 4 bases and J gave up 2 bases; unmatched junction bases: 2. CDR3 DNA sequence: TGCGCCAGCAGCCCGGGACTACAAGAGACCCAGTACTTC. It translates to CASSPGLQETQYF.

The V and J genes are TRBV7-8 and TRBJ2-3; D is ambiguous. The germline V and J ends were trimmed by 1 base and 5 bases, with 10 bases remaining between them. Germline V gene data show CDR1 as SGHVS and CDR2 as FQNEAQ. This CDR3 region has 14 residues. This CDR3 reads CASSLVAAGDTQYF. CDR3 bases: TGTGCCAGCAGCTTAGTTGCGGCTGGAGATACGCAGTATTTT.

The V gene is TRBV19, the J gene TRBJ1-6; 7 nucleotides line up with TRBD1. The CDR3 runs 15 residues. After removal of 5 bases from V and 8 bases from J, the junction contained 9 bases not matched to a gene. Germline CDR1 is LNHDA and CDR2 is SQIVND (reference sequence). The DNA of the CDR3 is TGTGCCAGTAGTGGGGGACAGCTCCAACATTCACCCCTCCACTTT. Protein sequence: CASSGGQLQHSPLHF.

This chain links TRBV29-1 with TRBJ1-1; D is unresolved. V was trimmed by 7 bases and J by 3 bases, leaving 9 bases between them. Germline CDR1 SQVTM, CDR2 ANQGSEA. The CDR3 sequence is 11 residues long. CDR3 in amino acids: CSAEGDTEAFF. For the CDR3, the DNA is TGCAGCGCGGAGGGAGACACTGAAGCTTTCTTT.

In its sample, this clone was seen a few times. The chain couples TRBV7-9 to TRBJ2-7, with 11 bases lining up with TRBD2. V lost 4 bases to trimming and J lost 0 bases; unmatched junction nucleotides: 11. The germline gives CDR1 SEHNR, CDR2 FQNEAQ (reference sequence). This CDR3 is built from 18 residues. This CDR3 reads CASSSTIASGGPSYEQYF. The CDR3 bases are TGTGCCAGCAGCTCGACGATAGCTAGCGGGGGGCCCTCCTACGAGCAGTACTTC.

The genes are TRBV5-1 and TRBJ1-2; possibly TRBD1 for D (5 bases). The CDR3 is 13 residues long. V shed 4 bases and J shed 8 bases, with 15 bases lying between them. The germline gives CDR1 SGHRS, CDR2 YFSETQ. The CDR3 nucleotides read TGCGCCAGCAGCCCGCAACAGGTCTCCGGCTACACCTTC. Amino acids: CASSPQQVSGYTF.

The chain links TRBV11-3 to TRBJ2-1; 10 bases are a match to TRBD2. Losses at the gene ends were 5 bases for V and 2 bases for J; bases not matched to a gene: 6. The CDR3 loop spans 16 amino acids. Germline V CDR1 and CDR2: SGHNT, YENEEA. The CDR3 coding sequence is TGTGCCAGCAGCCGCGGAAGCGGGGGGGCCTACAATGAGCAGTTCTTC. Its translation: CASSRGSGGAYNEQFF.

The chain couples TRBV19 to TRBJ1-5; the D gene is possibly TRBD1 (6 bases). Germline values: CDR1 LNHDA, CDR2 SQIVND (reference sequence). V was cut by 3 bases and J by 3 bases, with 27 bases left in between. This CDR3 has 20 amino acids. The CDR3 reads CASSILAGVRTVPINQPQHF. The CDR3 DNA follows: TGTGCCAGTAGTATCCTGGCAGGGGTTCGAACGGTCCCCATCAATCAGCCCCAGCATTTT.

V and J are TRBV5-5 and TRBJ1-2; 8 bases are shared with TRBD1. Germline V gene sequence: CDR1 SGHKS, CDR2 YYEKEE (reference sequence). V was pared by 3 bases and J by 3 bases, with 7 bases of the junction left unmatched. This CDR3 has 15 residues. The CDR3 DNA reads TGTGCCAGCAGCTCTGCAGGGGGCGCGGACTATGGCTACACCTTC. The encoded protein is CASSSAGGADYGYTF.

The chain has TRBV18 and TRBJ2-4; 7 nucleotides line up with TRBD2. V was clipped by 3 bases and J by 3 bases; unmatched bases: 11. The CDR3 is made up of 17 amino acids. Germline CDR1 reads KGHSH; CDR2 reads LQKENI. The CDR3 coding sequence is TGTGCCAGCTCACCCATGCTGGGGGAGGGAGTCAAAAACATTCAGTACTTC. Its translation is CASSPMLGEGVKNIQYF.

CDR3 region: CSARKTSEAFF. The CDR3 DNA follows: TGCAGTGCTAGAAAGACTTCTGAAGCTTTCTTT. The chain joins TRBV20-1 to TRBJ1-1; D gene unclear. The CDR3 totals 11 residues. Germline V gene sequence: CDR1 DFQATT, CDR2 SNEGSKA (reference sequence). V lost 2 bases and J lost 6, with 7 bases in between.